The 24 T cell receptor beta chains below come from one sample, sequenced in a study of T cells after yellow fever vaccination. TCRdb reprocessed the 5' RACE reads with MiXCR, giving one entry per CDR3 protein. The sample has around 500,000 distinct CDR3 sequences, 20% to 25% seen once. The source material was PBMCs, sampled roughly 23 days after the first yellow fever vaccination. The receptors here all came from a man aged 18 to 30 who received the YFV17D yellow fever vaccine.

The chain couples TRBV6-1 to TRBJ2-5; no firm D call. The V and J ends lost 6 bases and 0 bases respectively, with 11 bases between them. The CDR3 is 14 amino acids. Germline CDR1 is MNHNS and CDR2 is SASEGT. This chain's CDR3 is CASRAGLYQETQYF. The CDR3 DNA is TGTGCCAGCAGGGCCGGGTTGTACCAAGAGACCCAGTACTTC.

The CDR3 DNA sequence: TGTGCCAGCATGCAGGGGGGCGAGACCCAGTACTTC. As protein: CASMQGGETQYF. The J gene is TRBJ2-5, the V gene TRBV12-3 or TRBV12-4; D may be TRBD1 (7 bases). There are 12 residues in the CDR3. V was shortened by 7 bases and J by 5 bases, with 11 bases between the two germline ends.

This clonotype was recorded a few times. The chain couples TRBV11-2 to TRBJ2-3; the match to TRBD2 covers 11 bases. The germline V gene encodes CDR1 SGHAT and CDR2 FQNNGV. V dropped 5 bases and J dropped 6; count of bases not matched to a gene: 7. This CDR3 has 15 residues. In nucleotides, the CDR3 is TGTGCCAGCAGCCGTCTAGCGGGGGGCGAGGATACGCAGTATTTT. It translates to CASSRLAGGEDTQYF.

This clonotype was seen repeatedly, ten times or more. The gene calls are TRBV20-1 and TRBJ2-3; 8 positions agree with TRBD1. Germline values: CDR1 DFQATT, CDR2 SNEGSKA (reference sequence). V lost 4 bases and J lost 1; bases outside the gene matches: 10. The CDR3 length is 16 residues. CDR3 in DNA: TGCAGTGCTACCCAGGGGGCGAGCCGTCGCACAGATACGCAGTATTTT. It encodes CSATQGASRRTDTQYF.

This clonotype was observed a few times. The genes are TRBV18 and TRBJ2-7; TRBD1 matches 9 bases. The length of the CDR3 is 14 residues. V trimming: 5 bases; J trimming: 2 bases; junction bases outside the gene matches: 4. Germline values: CDR1 KGHSH, CDR2 LQKENI. Here the CDR3 reads CASSNRGPPYEQYF. CDR3 nucleotide sequence: TGTGCCAGCTCAAACAGGGGGCCCCCCTACGAGCAGTACTTC.

The chain couples TRBV6-5 to TRBJ2-5; D assignment may be TRBD1 or TRBD2 (5 bases each). The CDR3 length is 15 residues. V lost 0 bases and J lost 5, with 13 bases in between. The V gene's germline CDR1 is MNHEY and CDR2 SVGAGI. The CDR3 loop is CASSYSGLAGETQYF. The DNA of the CDR3 is TGTGCCAGCAGTTACTCGGGGCTAGCTGGTGAGACCCAGTACTTC.

This clonotype was seen a handful of times. The rearrangement links TRBV10-3 to TRBJ2-1; 8 nucleotides align to TRBD2. The CDR3 is 11 residues long. CDR1 is ENHRY and CDR2 is SYGVKD in the germline V gene. Unmatched junction bases numbered 6, after V lost 10 bases and J lost 10 bases. The CDR3 sequence: CATGLVNEQFF. CDR3 sequence (DNA): TGTGCCACGGGACTAGTGAACGAGCAGTTCTTC.

The chain is built from TRBV10-3 and TRBJ2-4; D may correspond to TRBD1 or TRBD2 (5 bases each). CDR3 length equals 19 residues. The germline V gene encodes CDR1 ENHRY and CDR2 SYGVKD. The V end lost 0 bases, the J end lost 1 base, and 19 bases lay between the germline ends. The CDR3 DNA reads TGTGCCATCAGTGAGTCGAGGGACGGACCTCAATATGCCAAAAACATTCAGTACTTC. Translated, it gives CAISESRDGPQYAKNIQYF.

This chain uses TRBV7-2 with TRBJ1-4, with 7 bases that match TRBD1. Germline CDR1 SGHTA, CDR2 FQGNSA. The junction had 9 bases not matched to a gene; V was cut back by 5 bases and J by 6 bases. The CDR3 covers 15 residues. In DNA form, the CDR3 reads TGTGCCAGCAGCCCCCGACAGGGAAGTGATGAAAAACTGTTTTTT. Protein sequence: CASSPRQGSDEKLFF.

This clonotype was seen more than once but under ten times. The chain carries TRBV21-1 and TRBJ2-3; the tabulated D call, TRBD1, remains unverified against the DNA. TRBV21-1 corresponds to a pseudogene. The CDR3 is 16 amino acids. In DNA form, the CDR3 reads TGTGCCAGCAGCAAAGTCAAGGGGTCGGGTGCAGATACGCAGTATTTT. Translation gives CASSKVKGSGADTQYF.

This clonotype was recorded a few times. The chain carries TRBV6-2 or TRBV6-3 and TRBJ2-3, with 8 bases that match TRBD2. The CDR3 length is 15 residues. V shed 3 bases and J 1 base; nucleotides not matched to a gene: 3. Germline V CDR1 and CDR2: MNHEY, SVGEGT. CDR3 coding DNA: TGTGCCAGCAGTTATCCGGGGGGGGGCACAGATACGCAGTATTTT. This encodes CASSYPGGGTDTQYF.

V gene TRBV5-1 combines with J gene TRBJ2-7; 12 nucleotides line up with TRBD2. V was pared by 3 bases and J by 3 bases, with 1 base of the junction left unmatched. CDR1 is SGHRS, CDR2 YFSETQ, per germline. The CDR3 is made up of 14 amino acids. This chain's CDR3 is CASSWTSGDYEQYV. DNA of the CDR3: TGCGCCAGCAGCTGGACTAGCGGGGACTACGAGCAGTACGTC.

There are a few counts of this clonotype. The CDR3 loop reads CASSPEDRLRETQYF. CDR3 bases: TGTGCCAGCAGCCCGGAGGACAGGCTGAGAGAGACCCAGTACTTC. The chain links TRBV9 to TRBJ2-5; 7 bases align to TRBD1. The germline V gene encodes CDR1 SGDLS and CDR2 YYNGEE. The CDR3 is 15 residues long. V lost 4 bases to trimming and J lost 4 bases; unmatched junction nucleotides: 10. Full variable domain (missing parts from reference TRBV9 and TRBJ2-5): DSGVTQTPKHLITATGQRVTLRCSPRSGDLSVYWYQQSLDQGLQFLIQYYNGEERAKGNILERFSAQQFPDLHSELNLSSLELGDSALYFCASSPEDRLRETQYFGPGTRLLVL.

The J gene is TRBJ2-1, the V gene TRBV5-4; TRBD1 matches 11 bases. The CDR3 consists of 15 residues. Unmatched junction bases numbered 4, after V lost 5 bases and J lost 3 bases. The V gene's germline CDR1 is SGHNT and CDR2 YYREEE (reference sequence). The CDR3: CASRGGTGGYNEQFF. The CDR3 bases are TGTGCCAGCAGGGGGGGGACAGGGGGCTACAATGAGCAGTTCTTC.

The rearrangement joins TRBV12-3 or TRBV12-4 to TRBJ2-3; no clear D gene. With 3 bases removed from V and 5 bases from J, the gap between germline ends came to 12 bases. The CDR3 is made up of 14 amino acids. The CDR3: CASSFSNTRDTQYF. CDR3 nucleotide sequence: TGTGCCAGCAGTTTTAGCAACACAAGAGATACGCAGTATTTT.

The chain is built from TRBV6-2 or TRBV6-3 and TRBJ2-5; D unclear. This CDR3 is built from 13 residues. Germline V gene lookup returns CDR1 MNHEY and CDR2 SVGEGT. Trimming removed 6 bases at V and 0 bases at J, with 8 bases between. The CDR3 DNA follows: TGTGCCAGCAGCCGAGGACACCAAGAGACCCAGTACTTC. Translated: CASSRGHQETQYF.

This clonotype was counted only a few times. The chain links TRBV15 to TRBJ1-6; the match to TRBD1 covers 8 bases. The germline gives CDR1 LNHNV, CDR2 YYDKDF (reference sequence). The trim removed 3 bases at V and 7 bases at J, leaving 2 bases unmatched. CDR3 size: 14 residues. This chain's CDR3 is CATSRTGANSPLHF. CDR3 DNA: TGTGCCACCAGCAGGACAGGGGCCAATTCACCCCTCCACTTT.

This clonotype was counted many times. The J gene is TRBJ2-7, the V gene TRBV28; D is perhaps TRBD2 (6 bases). Trimming removed 2 bases at V and 2 bases at J, with 13 bases between. The germline gives CDR1 MDHEN, CDR2 SYDVKM. The CDR3 runs to 15 residues. In nucleotides, the CDR3 is TGTGCCAGCAGTTTAACGGCTAGCGCTGCCTACGAGCAGTACGTC. It translates to CASSLTASAAYEQYV.

This clonotype was detected a few times. The J gene is TRBJ2-2, the V gene TRBV9, with D unclear. Germline CDR1 and CDR2: SGDLS and YYNGEE. V lost 0 bases and J lost 7, with 7 bases in between. The CDR3 is made up of 13 amino acids. The CDR3 DNA reads TGTGCCAGCAGCGTAGACGATTACGGGGAGCTGTTTTTT. Translated, it gives CASSVDDYGELFF.

The genes are TRBV4-2 and TRBJ1-4; D is unclear. The germline V and J ends were trimmed by 5 bases and 3 bases, with 10 bases remaining between them. This CDR3 is built from 14 residues. Germline CDR1 and CDR2: LGHNA and YNFKEQ. The DNA of the CDR3 is TGTGCCAGCAGCTCAAGATGGGCTAATGAAAAACTGTTTTTT. This translates into CASSSRWANEKLFF.

The rearrangement links TRBV4-1 to TRBJ1-1; 7 nucleotides match TRBD1. Losses at the gene ends were 2 bases for V and 0 bases for J; bases not matched to a gene: 6. The CDR3 covers 16 residues. The germline CDR1 and CDR2 sequences are MGHRA and YSYEKL. This chain's CDR3 is CASSQSTGSLNTEAFF. The CDR3 DNA reads TGCGCCAGCAGCCAATCGACAGGGAGTCTGAACACTGAAGCTTTCTTT.

The chain recombines TRBV6-2 or TRBV6-3 with TRBJ2-2; D is unclear. The CDR3 spans 15 residues. Germline CDR1 reads MNHEY; CDR2 reads SVGEGT. V was pared by 0 bases and J by 5 bases, with 10 bases between. CDR3 bases: TGTGCCAGCAGTTACTCATACACCAGGACCGGGGAGCTGTTTTTT. This encodes CASSYSYTRTGELFF.

This clonotype was seen more than once but under ten times. The chain employs TRBV20-1 and TRBJ1-3; the D is unclear. CDR1 DFQATT and CDR2 SNEGSKA come from the germline V gene (reference sequence). V gave up 5 bases and J gave up 0 bases, with 8 bases separating them. The CDR3 sequence is 13 residues long. The CDR3 coding sequence is TGCAGTGCTCTGACTCCCTCTGGAAACACCATATATTTT. Translated: CSALTPSGNTIYF.

The V and J genes are TRBV7-9 and TRBJ2-5; TRBD1 matches 7 bases. Germline V gene data show CDR1 as SEHNR and CDR2 as FQNEAQ (reference sequence). Trimming cost V 8 bases and J 1 base; bases outside gene matches: 4. The CDR3 has 13 amino acids. The CDR3 DNA sequence: TGTGCCAGCGGGACAGTACCCCAAGAGACCCAGTACTTC. Encoded protein: CASGTVPQETQYF.